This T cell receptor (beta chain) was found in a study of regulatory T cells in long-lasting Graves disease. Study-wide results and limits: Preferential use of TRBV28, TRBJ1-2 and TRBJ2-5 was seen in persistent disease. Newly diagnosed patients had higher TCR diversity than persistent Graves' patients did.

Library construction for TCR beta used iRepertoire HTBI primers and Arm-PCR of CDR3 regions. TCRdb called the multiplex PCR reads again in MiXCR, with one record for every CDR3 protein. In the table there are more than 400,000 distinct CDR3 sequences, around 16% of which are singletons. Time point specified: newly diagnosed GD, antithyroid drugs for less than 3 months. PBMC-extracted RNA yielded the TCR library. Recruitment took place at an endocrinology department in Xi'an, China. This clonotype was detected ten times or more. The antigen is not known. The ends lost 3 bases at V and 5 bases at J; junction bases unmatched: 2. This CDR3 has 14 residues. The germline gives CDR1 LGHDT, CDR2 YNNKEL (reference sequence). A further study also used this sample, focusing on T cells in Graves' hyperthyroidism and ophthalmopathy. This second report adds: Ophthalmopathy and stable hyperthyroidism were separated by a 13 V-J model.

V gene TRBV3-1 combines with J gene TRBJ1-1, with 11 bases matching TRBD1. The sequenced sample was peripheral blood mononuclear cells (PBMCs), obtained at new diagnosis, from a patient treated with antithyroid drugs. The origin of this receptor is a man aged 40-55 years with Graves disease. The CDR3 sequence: CASSQDRGRTEAFF. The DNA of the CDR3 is TGTGCCAGCAGCCAGGACAGGGGGCGAACTGAAGCTTTCTTT.